This TCR beta chain was captured by sequencing in a study of blood T cell repertoires in COVID-19. At the level of the study: Samples of COVID-19 (acute and convalescent) were obtained from the United States, Italy and Spain. T cells, B-cell-depleted T cells, or PBMCs provided the cDNA or gDNA that served as material.

The V end was cut by 0 bases, the J end by 2 bases, with 9 bases between. The germline gives CDR1 SEHNR, CDR2 FQNEAQ (reference sequence). The CDR3 length is 15 residues. In the original processing: Amplifying reference gene primers gave estimates of nucleated cell counts. The protocol was immunoSEQ multiplex PCR, while the TCRdb copy is restricted to in-frame clones and leaves out a portion. Clone size and the V and J calls come from that table; the DNA yielded D and trimming. The table shows some 74,000 clones, with approximately 91% occurring only once. The sequenced sample was peripheral blood. The rearrangement joins TRBV7-9 to TRBJ2-3; D might be TRBD2 (6 bases). The sequence was collected from a man aged 45 to 65 with acute or convalescent COVID-19. CDR3 in DNA: TGTGCCAGCAGCTTAGCAGGCGGGGACACAGATACGCAGTATTTT. Translating gives CASSLAGGDTDTQYF.